The 31 T cell receptor beta chains below come from one sample, sequenced in a study of radiotherapy plus CTLA-4 blockade in lung cancer. Sequencing used immunoSEQ multiplex PCR; TCRdb keeps in-frame clones, though not all of them. The sample holds about 110,000 clones, more than 75% seen once. Specimen: peripheral blood, collected from a patient treated with radiotherapy plus ipilimumab. The receptors originated from a human donor with non-small cell lung cancer that progressed on radiotherapy plus ipilimumab. Some clones in this sample may be carry-over from other donors' samples.

Concerning this clone itself: The sample carries other DNA sequences with the same CDR3. CDR3 loop: CASSPFNEQFF. In DNA, the CDR3 is TGTGCCAGCAGCCCCTTCAATGAGCAGTTCTTC. The V and J genes are TRBV7-2 and TRBJ2-1; D remains unclear. V was trimmed by 5 bases and J by 6 bases, leaving 5 bases between them. The CDR3 runs 11 residues. Germline lookup yields CDR1 SGHTA and CDR2 FQGNSA.

This rearrangement joins TRBV7-2 to TRBJ2-3, with TRBD2 matching over 15 bases. After removal of 3 bases from V and 4 bases from J, the junction contained 11 bases not matched to a gene. From germline, CDR1 is SGHTA and CDR2 FQGNSA. This CDR3 spans 19 amino acids. The CDR3 region is CASSFGLAGGLGWPDTQYF. The CDR3 DNA follows: TGTGCCAGCAGCTTTGGACTAGCGGGGGGGCTGGGTTGGCCAGATACGCAGTATTTT.

The rearrangement links TRBV28 to TRBJ1-2; no firm D call. This CDR3 has 12 residues. Germline CDR1 and CDR2: MDHEN and SYDVKM. V lost 4 bases, J lost 4 bases, and 7 bases lay in between. CDR3 coding DNA: TGTGCCAGCAGTTCAACCGCCTATGGCTACACCTTC. It encodes CASSSTAYGYTF.

In its sample, this clone was seen a few times. This chain links TRBV5-6 with TRBJ1-3, with D tentatively TRBD1 (6 bases). Trimming removed 4 bases from V and 7 bases from J, with 15 bases in between. Germline loops: CDR1 SGHDT, CDR2 YYEEEE. The length of the CDR3 is 14 residues. The CDR3 bases are TGTGCCAGCAGCCAGGGGATTCTGGATAACACCATATATTTT. As protein: CASSQGILDNTIYF.

This clone was observed once. The chain joins TRBV4-2 to TRBJ2-7; D is undetermined. There are 16 residues in the CDR3. The germline V and J ends were trimmed by 4 bases and 5 bases, with 21 bases remaining between them. The V gene's germline CDR1 is LGHNA and CDR2 YNFKEQ. CDR3 nucleotide sequence: TGTGCCAGCAGCCGACTTGGAATAGCAGGTTCCCACGAGCAGTACTTC. This gives the protein CASSRLGIAGSHEQYF.

CDR3: CASSSFLLSGGPEETQYF. The CDR3 DNA reads TGTGCCAGCAGCTCCTTCCTCCTTAGCGGGGGGCCAGAGGAGACCCAGTACTTC. The chain couples TRBV7-2 to TRBJ2-5; 10 nucleotides agree with TRBD2. There are 18 residues in the CDR3. Germline V lookup: CDR1 SGHTA, CDR2 FQGNSA. The ends lost 4 bases at V and 5 bases at J; junction bases unmatched: 16.

CDR3 sequence: CASSLKGHQPQHF. The CDR3 DNA is TGTGCCAGCAGCTTAAAAGGGCATCAGCCCCAGCATTTT. The rearrangement uses TRBV7-2 and TRBJ1-5, with D hard to call. Germline lookup yields CDR1 SGHTA and CDR2 FQGNSA. This CDR3 has 13 amino acids. The V and J ends lost 2 bases and 5 bases respectively, with 7 bases between them.

The chain employs TRBV9 and TRBJ2-3; the D call may be TRBD1 or TRBD2 (5 bases each). Germline V gene data show CDR1 as SGDLS and CDR2 as YYNGEE. V lost 3 bases to trimming and J lost 4 bases, with 9 bases between them. The CDR3 contains 13 residues. CDR3 region: CASSAGTPDTQYF. DNA for the CDR3: TGTGCCAGCAGCGCCGGGACCCCAGATACGCAGTATTTT.

CDR3 residues: CASSVKPEAQPQHF. Here the CDR3 DNA reads TGTGCCAGCAGCGTAAAACCGGAGGCTCAGCCCCAGCATTTT. V and J are TRBV9 and TRBJ1-5; D is uncertain. The V and J ends lost 1 base and 6 bases respectively, with 11 bases between them. Germline V gives CDR1 SGDLS, CDR2 YYNGEE. This CDR3 region has 14 residues.

This chain links TRBV6-6 with TRBJ1-2; D unresolved. Germline CDR1 reads MNHNY; CDR2 reads SVGAGI (reference sequence). The V end lost 2 bases, the J end lost 3 bases, and 13 bases lay between the germline ends. This CDR3 comprises 15 residues. CDR3: CASSYPSGHYYGYTF. The CDR3 DNA reads as TGTGCCAGCAGTTACCCCTCCGGCCACTACTATGGCTACACCTTC.

The chain links TRBV20-1 to TRBJ1-5, with D unclear. The V end lost 3 bases, the J end lost 6 bases, and 3 bases lay between the germline ends. Germline CDR1 and CDR2: DFQATT and SNEGSKA (reference sequence). This CDR3 contains 10 residues. CDR3 amino acids: CSASSQPQHF. The CDR3 nucleotides are TGCAGTGCTAGTAGTCAGCCCCAGCATTTT.

The chain uses TRBV6-5 and TRBJ1-3; D is ambiguous. CDR1 is MNHEY, CDR2 SVGAGI, per germline. The CDR3 extends over 16 amino acids. V shed 0 bases and J shed 0 bases, with 9 bases lying between them. Written as DNA, the CDR3 is TGTGCCAGCAGTTACTCGGATATCTACTCTGGAAACACCATATATTTT. This translates into CASSYSDIYSGNTIYF.

This chain links TRBV6-5 with TRBJ2-1; D may be TRBD1 (5 bases). V was cut by 5 bases and J by 4 bases, with 9 bases left in between. CDR3 length equals 13 residues. Germline V gene data show CDR1 as MNHEY and CDR2 as SVGAGI. The CDR3 DNA reads as TGTGCCAGCAGTACCCCAGGGTACAATGAGCAGTTCTTC. Its translation is CASSTPGYNEQFF.

CDR3 sequence: CASSELRTAITDTQYF. DNA of the CDR3: TGTGCCAGCAGTGAACTTCGGACAGCGATCACAGATACGCAGTATTTT. The rearrangement uses TRBV6-1 and TRBJ2-3; the D gene is possibly TRBD1 (6 bases). CDR3 size: 16 residues. Germline CDR1 is MNHNS and CDR2 is SASEGT. V dropped 2 bases and J dropped 2 bases, with 14 bases sitting between them.

This clone was seen only once. The chain is built from TRBV5-1 and TRBJ2-7, with TRBD1 as a possible D gene (5 bases). The CDR3 is made up of 13 amino acids. V lost 8 bases and J 1 base, leaving 13 bases between the germline ends. Germline V gene sequence: CDR1 SGHRS, CDR2 YFSETQ. The CDR3 bases are TGCGCCAGTAAAAGGACACAATCCTACGAGCAGTACTTC. Translated: CASKRTQSYEQYF.

The chain recombines TRBV7-2 with TRBJ1-4; TRBD1 might be the D (6 bases). The length of the CDR3 is 16 residues. V was trimmed by 1 base and J by 5 bases, leaving 14 bases between them. Germline V gives CDR1 SGHTA, CDR2 FQGNSA. CDR3: CASSLEGRGGNEKLFF. DNA for the CDR3: TGTGCCAGCAGCTTAGAGGGCAGGGGCGGGAATGAAAAACTGTTTTTT.

CDR3 nucleotides: TGTGCCAGCAGTTCAATGACAGGGGGTATCTCCTACGAGCAGTACTTC. Protein sequence: CASSSMTGGISYEQYF. The chain employs TRBV28 and TRBJ2-7; TRBD1 agrees at 9 bases. There are 16 residues in the CDR3. Germline V gene sequence: CDR1 MDHEN, CDR2 SYDVKM. The V and J ends lost 4 bases and 0 bases, in that order; junction bases with no gene match: 7.

This chain's CDR3 is CASSLGQPKNTEAFF. The CDR3, as DNA: TGTGCCAGCAGCCTAGGACAGCCGAAGAACACTGAAGCTTTCTTT. The chain combines TRBV16 with TRBJ1-1; maybe TRBD1 (6 bases). CDR3 length equals 15 residues. Trimming removed 4 bases at V and 1 base at J, with 13 bases between. Germline CDR1 reads KGHSY; CDR2 reads FQNENV.

The chain combines TRBV5-1 with TRBJ1-3, with 9 bases aligning to TRBD1. Unmatched junction bases numbered 9, after V lost 3 bases and J lost 2 bases. The length of the CDR3 is 17 residues. From germline, CDR1 is SGHRS and CDR2 YFSETQ. CDR3 amino acids: CASSYGQGISTGNTIYF. The DNA of the CDR3 is TGCGCCAGCAGCTACGGACAGGGGATTTCTACTGGAAACACCATATATTTT.

The gene calls are TRBV6-5 and TRBJ2-7; D assignment may be TRBD1 or TRBD2 (5 bases each). This CDR3 contains 12 residues. Germline V CDR1 and CDR2: MNHEY, SVGAGI. V lost 8 bases and J 2 bases, leaving 10 bases between the germline ends. The DNA for the CDR3 is TGTGCCAGCCGGGACCGAACCTACGAGCAGTACTTC. It encodes CASRDRTYEQYF.

CDR3 protein: CASSLRRDRGRWEQYF. The CDR3 nucleotides read TGTGCCAGCAGCTTAAGGCGGGACAGGGGGAGGTGGGAGCAGTACTTC. V is TRBV7-3 and J is TRBJ2-7; 11 bases line up with TRBD1. V dropped 1 base and J dropped 7; count of bases not matched to a gene: 9. Germline assignment: CDR1 SGHTA and CDR2 FQGTGA. The length of the CDR3 is 16 residues.

The rearrangement uses TRBV7-2 and TRBJ1-2, with 12 nucleotides matching TRBD1. This CDR3 comprises 15 residues. Germline-derived CDR1 and CDR2 are SGHTA and FQGNSA. V dropped 1 base and J dropped 8; count of bases not matched to a gene: 5. The CDR3 spells CASSLERDRGQGYTF. In DNA, the CDR3 is TGTGCCAGCAGCTTAGAACGGGACAGGGGGCAAGGCTACACCTTC.

The chain uses TRBV5-1 and TRBJ2-2; D is tentatively TRBD1 or TRBD2 (5 bases each). The CDR3 length is 14 residues. The ends were cut back, 0 bases at V and 4 bases at J, with 7 bases in the middle. The germline CDR1 and CDR2 sequences are SGHRS and YFSETQ. This chain's CDR3 is CASSLGGPTGELFF. CDR3 sequence (DNA): TGCGCCAGCAGCTTGGGGGGACCCACCGGGGAGCTGTTTTTT.

The rearrangement joins TRBV4-2 to TRBJ2-1, with D perhaps being TRBD1 or TRBD2 (6 bases each). Germline V gene data show CDR1 as LGHNA and CDR2 as YNFKEQ. Trimming took off 1 base at V and 5 bases at J, with 15 bases between the two ends. This CDR3 contains 16 residues. CDR3 amino acids: CASSQVGGGRDNEQFF. In DNA, the CDR3 is TGTGCCAGCAGCCAAGTCGGTGGGGGGCGGGACAATGAGCAGTTCTTC.

The rearrangement uses TRBV2 and TRBJ1-1, with D possibly being TRBD1 (6 bases). V was clipped by 5 bases and J by 5 bases, with 15 bases between them. CDR3 size: 14 residues. CDR1 is SNHLY, CDR2 FYNNEI, per germline. CDR3 coding DNA: TGTGCCAGCAGTTTCAGTGGGGGGCTAACTGAAGCTTTCTTT. Encoded protein: CASSFSGGLTEAFF.

The chain recombines TRBV2 with TRBJ2-5; 8 bases fit TRBD2. The CDR3 is made up of 14 amino acids. V shed 3 bases, J shed 4 bases, and the junction held 4 bases outside the gene matches. CDR1 is SNHLY, CDR2 FYNNEI, per germline. CDR3 residues: CASSEESGGETQYF. CDR3 DNA: TGTGCCAGCAGTGAGGAGAGCGGGGGAGAGACCCAGTACTTC.

The chain is built from TRBV7-9 and TRBJ2-3; 7 bases are a match to TRBD2. Germline trimming cut 2 bases from V and 11 bases from J; bases unmatched to any gene: 13. CDR3 length equals 15 residues. Germline CDR1 SEHNR, CDR2 FQNEAQ (reference sequence). The CDR3 nucleotides are TGTGCCAGCAGCTTATCTTGGGACTATGGGATCGGGCAGTATTTT. Its translation is CASSLSWDYGIGQYF.

In this sample, this clone turned up a few times. The chain employs TRBV4-1 and TRBJ1-4; TRBD1 might be the D (5 bases). The CDR3 is 15 amino acids. V was clipped by 1 base and J by 7 bases, with 13 bases between them. The germline gives CDR1 MGHRA, CDR2 YSYEKL. Written as DNA, the CDR3 is TGCGCCAGCAGCCAAGCCGGTGGGGGTGGTGAAAAACTGTTTTTT. Amino acids: CASSQAGGGGEKLFF.

The chain uses TRBV7-9 and TRBJ2-1; 9 positions agree with TRBD1. The CDR3 covers 17 residues. The trim removed 5 bases at V and 5 bases at J, leaving 13 bases unmatched. Germline V gene lookup returns CDR1 SEHNR and CDR2 FQNEAQ (reference sequence). The CDR3 here is CASSPRSLGQGNNEQFF. For the CDR3, the DNA is TGTGCCAGCAGCCCCCGAAGTTTGGGACAGGGCAACAATGAGCAGTTCTTC.

The chain recombines TRBV5-4 with TRBJ2-3, with TRBD1 matching over 11 bases. V shed 3 bases and J 6 bases; nucleotides not matched to a gene: 3. Germline CDR1 and CDR2: SGHNT and YYREEE (reference sequence). The CDR3 extends over 14 amino acids. The CDR3 nucleotides are TGTGCCAGCAGCTCCAGGGACAGGGGGGATACGCAGTATTTT. It codes for CASSSRDRGDTQYF.

CDR3 DNA: TGTGCCAGCAGCTTGGGTGGGGGGAGCTCCTACGAGCAGTACTTC. Translation gives CASSLGGGSSYEQYF. This chain links TRBV5-6 with TRBJ2-7; maybe TRBD2 (6 bases). The CDR3 sequence is 15 residues long. The germline V gene encodes CDR1 SGHDT and CDR2 YYEEEE. The V and J ends lost 0 bases and 0 bases respectively, with 10 bases between them.